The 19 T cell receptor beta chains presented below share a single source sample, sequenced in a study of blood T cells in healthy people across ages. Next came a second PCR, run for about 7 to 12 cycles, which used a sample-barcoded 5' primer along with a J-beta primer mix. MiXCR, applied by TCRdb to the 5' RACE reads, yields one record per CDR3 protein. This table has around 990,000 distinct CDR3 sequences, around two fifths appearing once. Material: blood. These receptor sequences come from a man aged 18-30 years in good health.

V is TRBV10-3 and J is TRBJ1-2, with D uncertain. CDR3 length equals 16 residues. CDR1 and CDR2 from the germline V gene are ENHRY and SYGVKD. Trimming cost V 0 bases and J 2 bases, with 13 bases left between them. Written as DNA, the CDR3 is TGTGCCATCAGTGAGTCGGCAGCCGTCCTCAACTATGGCTACACCTTC. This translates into CAISESAAVLNYGYTF.

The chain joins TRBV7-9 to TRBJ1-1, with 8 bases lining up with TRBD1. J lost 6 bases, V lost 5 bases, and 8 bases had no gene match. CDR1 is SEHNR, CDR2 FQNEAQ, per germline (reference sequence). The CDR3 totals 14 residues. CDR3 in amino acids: CASSAGQGDAEAFF. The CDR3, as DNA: TGTGCCAGCAGCGCCGGACAGGGCGACGCTGAAGCTTTCTTT.

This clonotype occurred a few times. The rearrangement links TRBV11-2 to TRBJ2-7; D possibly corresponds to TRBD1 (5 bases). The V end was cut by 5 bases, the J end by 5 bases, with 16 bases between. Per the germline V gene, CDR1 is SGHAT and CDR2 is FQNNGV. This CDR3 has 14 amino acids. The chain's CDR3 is CASSQGSPEDEQYF. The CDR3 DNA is TGTGCCAGCAGCCAGGGTTCCCCCGAGGACGAGCAGTACTTC. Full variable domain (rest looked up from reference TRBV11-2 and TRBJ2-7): EAGVAQSPRYKIIEKRQSVAFWCNPISGHATLYWYQQILGQGPKLLIQFQNNGVVDDSQLPKDRFSAERLKGVDSTLKIQPAKLEDSAVYLCASSQGSPEDEQYFGPGTRLTVT.

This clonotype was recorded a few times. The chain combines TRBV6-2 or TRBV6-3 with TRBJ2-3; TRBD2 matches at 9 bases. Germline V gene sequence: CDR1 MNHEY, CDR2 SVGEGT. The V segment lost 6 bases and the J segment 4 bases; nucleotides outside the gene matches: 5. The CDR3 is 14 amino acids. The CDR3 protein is CASSGLAMADTQYF. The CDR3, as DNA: TGTGCCAGCAGCGGACTAGCGATGGCAGATACGCAGTATTTT.

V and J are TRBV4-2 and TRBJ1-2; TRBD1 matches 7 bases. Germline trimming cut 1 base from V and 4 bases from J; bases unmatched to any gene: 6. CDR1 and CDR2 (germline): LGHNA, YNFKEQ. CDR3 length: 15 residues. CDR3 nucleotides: TGTGCCAGCAGCCAAGCCGGGACAGCAAGCTATGGCTACACCTTC. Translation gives CASSQAGTASYGYTF.

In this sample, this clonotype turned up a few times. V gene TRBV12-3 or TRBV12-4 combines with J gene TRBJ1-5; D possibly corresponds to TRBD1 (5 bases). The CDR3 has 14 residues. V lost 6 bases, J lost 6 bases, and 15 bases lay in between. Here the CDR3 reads CASSQLGGGQPQHF. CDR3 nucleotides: TGTGCCAGCAGCCAGTTGGGGGGAGGTCAGCCCCAGCATTTT.

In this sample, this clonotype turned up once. The CDR3 is CASIGHGNSYEQYF. In nucleotides, the CDR3 is TGTGCCAGCATTGGCCACGGAAACTCCTACGAGCAGTACTTC. The rearrangement links TRBV6-2 or TRBV6-3 to TRBJ2-7; D gene ambiguous. This CDR3 spans 14 amino acids. With 7 bases removed from V and 0 bases from J, the gap between germline ends came to 13 bases. Germline-derived CDR1 and CDR2 are MNHEY and SVGEGT.

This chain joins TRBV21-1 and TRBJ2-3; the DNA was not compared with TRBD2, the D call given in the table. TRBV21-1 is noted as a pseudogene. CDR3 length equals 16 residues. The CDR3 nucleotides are TGTGCCAGCAGCAAAAGGGCCAGCAGGGACACAGATACGCAGTATTTT. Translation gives CASSKRASRDTDTQYF.

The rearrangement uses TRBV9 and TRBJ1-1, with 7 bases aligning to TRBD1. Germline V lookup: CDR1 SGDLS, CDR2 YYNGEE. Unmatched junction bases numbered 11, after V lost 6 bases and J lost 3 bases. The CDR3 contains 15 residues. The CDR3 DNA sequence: TGTGCCAGCAACCGACAGGGCGCCTCGTACACTGAAGCTTTCTTT. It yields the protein CASNRQGASYTEAFF.

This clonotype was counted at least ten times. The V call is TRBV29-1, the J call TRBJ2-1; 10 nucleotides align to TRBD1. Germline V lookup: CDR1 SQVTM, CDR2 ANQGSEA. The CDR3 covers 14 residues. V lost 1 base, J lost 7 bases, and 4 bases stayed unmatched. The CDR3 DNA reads TGCAGCGTTGAAGGACAGGGGGCGTATAATGAGCAGTTCTTC. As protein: CSVEGQGAYNEQFF.

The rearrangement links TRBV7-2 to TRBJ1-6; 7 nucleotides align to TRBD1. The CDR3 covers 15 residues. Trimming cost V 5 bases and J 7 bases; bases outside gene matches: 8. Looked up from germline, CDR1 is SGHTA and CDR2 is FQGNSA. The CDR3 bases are TGTGCCAGCAGCCTCGAACAGGGGATAAATTCACCCCTCCACTTT. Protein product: CASSLEQGINSPLHF.

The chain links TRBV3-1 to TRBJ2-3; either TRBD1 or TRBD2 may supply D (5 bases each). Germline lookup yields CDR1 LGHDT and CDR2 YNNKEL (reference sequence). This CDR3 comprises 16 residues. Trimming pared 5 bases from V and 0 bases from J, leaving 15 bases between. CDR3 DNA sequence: TGTGCCAGCAGCGAAACGAGGGGCCCTAGCACAGATACGCAGTATTTT. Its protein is CASSETRGPSTDTQYF.

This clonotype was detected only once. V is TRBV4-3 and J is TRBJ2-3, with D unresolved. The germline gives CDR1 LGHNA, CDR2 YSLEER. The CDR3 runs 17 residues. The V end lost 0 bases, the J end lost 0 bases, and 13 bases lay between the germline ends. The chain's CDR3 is CASSQELWAESTDTQYF. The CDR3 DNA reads TGCGCCAGCAGCCAAGAACTTTGGGCAGAAAGCACAGATACGCAGTATTTT.

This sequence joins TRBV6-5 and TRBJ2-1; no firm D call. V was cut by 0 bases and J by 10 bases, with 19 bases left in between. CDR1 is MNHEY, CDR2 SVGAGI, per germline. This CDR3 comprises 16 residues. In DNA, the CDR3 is TGTGCCAGCAGTTACTCTGTAGGCTTAGGGTCAAGGGAGCAGTTCTTC. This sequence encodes CASSYSVGLGSREQFF.

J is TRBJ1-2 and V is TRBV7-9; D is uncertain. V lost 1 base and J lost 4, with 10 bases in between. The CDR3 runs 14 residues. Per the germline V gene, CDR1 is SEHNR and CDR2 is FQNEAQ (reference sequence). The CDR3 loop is CASSLGYTRYGYTF. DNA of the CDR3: TGTGCCAGCAGCTTAGGGTACACCCGCTATGGCTACACCTTC.

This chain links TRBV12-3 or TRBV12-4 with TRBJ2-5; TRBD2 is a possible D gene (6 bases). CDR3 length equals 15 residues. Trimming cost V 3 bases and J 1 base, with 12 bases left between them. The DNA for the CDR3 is TGTGCCAGCAGTTTCGGCGGGGTGATCCAAGAGACCCAGTACTTC. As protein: CASSFGGVIQETQYF.

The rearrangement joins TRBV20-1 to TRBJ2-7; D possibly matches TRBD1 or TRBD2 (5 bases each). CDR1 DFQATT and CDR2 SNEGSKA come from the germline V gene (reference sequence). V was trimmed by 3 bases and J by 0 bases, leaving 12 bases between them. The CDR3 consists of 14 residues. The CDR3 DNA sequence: TGCAGTGCTAGTCTGGCAGGGAGCTCCTACGAGCAGTACTTC. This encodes CSASLAGSSYEQYF.

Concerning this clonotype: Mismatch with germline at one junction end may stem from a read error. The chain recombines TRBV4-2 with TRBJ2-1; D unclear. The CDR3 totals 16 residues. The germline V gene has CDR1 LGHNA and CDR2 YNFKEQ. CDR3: CASSQDITVSYNKQFF. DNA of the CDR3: TGTGCCAGCAGCCAAGATATAACAGTGTCCTACAATAAGCAGTTCTTC.

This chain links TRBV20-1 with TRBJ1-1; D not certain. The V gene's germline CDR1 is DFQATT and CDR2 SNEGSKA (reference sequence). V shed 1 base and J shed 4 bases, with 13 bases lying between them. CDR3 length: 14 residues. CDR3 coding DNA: TGCAGTGCTAGAGGTAGGGCGGGAAGCACTGAAGCTTTCTTT. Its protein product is CSARGRAGSTEAFF.